The next 9 T cell receptor beta chains were all read from a single sample in a study of cytomegalovirus exposure and HLA in healthy donors. In the PCR, 60 Vbeta and 13 Jbeta primers were used. Sequencing used immunoSEQ multiplex PCR; TCRdb keeps in-frame clones, though not all of them. The sample has 180,000 or so clones, 8.5% to 10% seen once; the top ten hold 1% to 1.5%. The material sequenced was PBMCs. The receptors originated from a woman in her thirties in good health and CMV-seropositive.

This clone was seen only a few times. The rearrangement uses TRBV7-9 and TRBJ2-5; possibly TRBD2 for D (6 bases). This CDR3 has 16 residues. CDR1 is SEHNR and CDR2 is FQNEAQ in the germline V gene (reference sequence). V lost 6 bases, J lost 3 bases, and 20 bases lay in between. This chain's CDR3 is CASRSTAGTSKETQYF. DNA of the CDR3: TGTGCCAGCAGGTCCACGGCCGGGACTTCTAAAGAGACCCAGTACTTC.

This chain connects TRBV10-1 to TRBJ2-7, with 8 bases matching TRBD1. V lost 10 bases, J lost 6 bases, and 17 bases stayed unmatched. The CDR3 covers 15 residues. CDR1 WNHNN and CDR2 SYGVQD come from the germline V gene (reference sequence). The CDR3 DNA reads as TGCGCCAACTCGAGAGACAGGGGAACAATTCGCGAGCAGTACTTC. Amino acid sequence: CANSRDRGTIREQYF.

The chain recombines TRBV5-1 with TRBJ2-3, with D possibly being TRBD2 (6 bases). V was clipped by 0 bases and J by 6 bases, with 14 bases between them. CDR3 length: 15 amino acids. Germline V gene lookup returns CDR1 SGHRS and CDR2 YFSETQ. The CDR3 DNA reads as TGCGCCAGCAGCTTGGGAGGACTATCTGCGGATACGCAGTATTTT. Protein sequence: CASSLGGLSADTQYF.

This clone turned up a few times. The J gene is TRBJ1-1, the V gene TRBV6-1; D might be TRBD1 (5 bases). The V end was cut by 8 bases, the J end by 4 bases, with 20 bases between. Germline CDR1 and CDR2: MNHNS and SASEGT. The CDR3 runs to 15 residues. The CDR3: CASVRQGVVGTEAFF. The CDR3 coding sequence is TGTGCCAGCGTGAGGCAGGGTGTAGTTGGCACTGAAGCTTTCTTT.

The rearrangement joins TRBV27 to TRBJ2-6; D might be TRBD2 (5 bases). V dropped 5 bases and J dropped 2 bases, with 13 bases sitting between them. In germline, CDR1 is MNHEY, CDR2 SMNVEV (reference sequence). The CDR3 totals 16 residues. The CDR3 protein is CASSLTRVAGANVLTF. The CDR3 DNA sequence: TGTGCCAGCAGTCTCACTAGGGTGGCTGGGGCCAACGTCCTGACTTTC.

The chain uses TRBV7-8 and TRBJ1-2, with 9 positions matching TRBD1. Germline values: CDR1 SGHVS, CDR2 FQNEAQ. Trimming cost V 5 bases and J 3 bases; bases outside gene matches: 7. The CDR3 consists of 15 residues. The CDR3 sequence: CASSKQGAQHYGYTF. CDR3 in DNA: TGTGCCAGCAGCAAACAGGGGGCGCAACACTATGGCTACACCTTC.

The sample holds a few counts of this clone. The rearrangement joins TRBV29-1 to TRBJ2-1; 12 bases fit TRBD2. Germline CDR1 reads SQVTM; CDR2 reads ANQGSEA. The CDR3 is 16 residues long. Trimming removed 4 bases from V and 7 bases from J; junction bases left unmatched: 11. The CDR3 nucleotides are TGCAGCGTTGTAGCTAGCGGGAGGGCTAATGGGAATGAGCAGTTCTTC. Protein product: CSVVASGRANGNEQFF.

This chain connects TRBV6-6 to TRBJ1-2; 9 bases align to TRBD1. Losses at the gene ends were 5 bases for V and 4 bases for J; bases not matched to a gene: 8. Per germline, CDR1 MNHNY and CDR2 SVGAGI (reference sequence). The length of the CDR3 is 15 residues. This CDR3 is CASSDHRGQVYGYTF. The CDR3 DNA reads as TGTGCCAGCAGTGACCACAGGGGGCAAGTCTATGGCTACACCTTC.

This clone was seen only a few times. The genes are TRBV7-6 and TRBJ2-6; TRBD2 matches at 9 bases. V lost 6 bases, J lost 0 bases, and 9 bases stayed unmatched. Germline lookup yields CDR1 SGHVS and CDR2 FNYEAQ. The CDR3 is 18 amino acids. The CDR3 protein is CASRSEGLAFSGANVLTF. CDR3 sequence (DNA): TGTGCCAGCAGGTCCGAGGGACTAGCTTTCTCTGGGGCCAACGTCCTGACTTTC.